The T cell receptor beta chain under discussion was sequenced for a study of cytomegalovirus exposure and HLA in healthy donors. Study-level points and caveats: In a later analysis, V- and J-gene trimming of beta chains associated with a DCLRE1C missense variant, replicated independently. Apparent HLA restriction characterized most CMV-associated TCR beta chains in a later analysis.

This clone has only one observation. Antigen specificity is unknown. The PCR contained 60 Vbeta and 13 Jbeta primers. Using immunoSEQ multiplex PCR, the repertoire was profiled, and TCRdb retains in-frame clones only, with some absent. Among approximately 70,000 clones listed, about 70% were seen once. The CDR3 covers 13 residues. Looked up from germline, CDR1 is SEHNR and CDR2 is FQNEAQ (reference sequence). Trimming took off 4 bases at V and 5 bases at J, with 10 bases between the two ends. The chain uses TRBV7-9 and TRBJ2-3; no definite D call. The TCR originated in a woman aged 45-65 years in good health and CMV-seropositive. Sequencing input: PBMCs. This CDR3 is CASSSPLQDTQYF. The CDR3 DNA is TGTGCCAGCAGCTCCCCATTACAAGATACGCAGTATTTT.